Here is one T cell receptor beta chain with its context. In the authors' workflow: How many nucleated cells were present was estimated from reference gene primer amplification. Sequencing was performed with immunoSEQ multiplex PCR; in TCRdb, only in-frame clones are kept and a portion is missing. The V and J calls and the clone size are those of that table, but D and trimming were determined from the DNA. The sample has roughly 100,000 clones, 84% seen once. The data originate from a study of blood T cell repertoires in COVID-19. As for the study in general: The United States, Italy and Spain were the sources of the acute and convalescent COVID-19 samples. Sources were T cells, B-cell-depleted T cells, or PBMCs; the material itself was cDNA or gDNA.

The trim removed 1 base at V and 4 bases at J, leaving 5 bases unmatched. Germline CDR1 reads SGDLS; CDR2 reads YYNGEE. This CDR3 has 15 residues. Sequencing was carried out using peripheral blood. This clonotype was obtained from a man aged 35 to 55 with active or convalescent COVID-19. The chain employs TRBV9 and TRBJ2-1, with 7 nucleotides matching TRBD1. In nucleotides, the CDR3 is TGTGCCAGCAGCGTAACGCAGGGGGAATACAATGAGCAGTTCTTC. It codes for CASSVTQGEYNEQFF. Full variable domain (missing parts from reference TRBV9 and TRBJ2-1): DSGVTQTPKHLITATGQRVTLRCSPRSGDLSVYWYQQSLDQGLQFLIQYYNGEERAKGNILERFSAQQFPDLHSELNLSSLELGDSALYFCASSVTQGEYNEQFFGPGTRLTVL.